One and the same sample provided the 17 T cell receptor beta chains below, sequenced in a study of memory CD4+ T cells and cytomegalovirus serostatus. Sequencing used immunoSEQ multiplex PCR; TCRdb keeps in-frame clones, though not all of them. The sample has some 46,000 clones, around 80% seen once. Single viable CD3+CD4+CD8-CD45RO+ cells were sorted as the memory CD4+ T cells. The sequencing input was memory CD4+ T cells from blood. These receptors originate from an adult in good health and CMV-seronegative.

This clone was detected a few times. This sequence joins TRBV6-5 and TRBJ1-2; 7 bases align to TRBD1. Trimming took 6 bases from V and 6 from J; bases not matched to a gene: 10. This CDR3 has 14 amino acids. Germline CDR1 and CDR2: MNHEY and SVGAGI. Here the CDR3 reads CASSSGQVDDGYTF. The CDR3 nucleotides are TGTGCCAGCAGCTCAGGACAGGTAGATGATGGCTACACCTTC.

This rearrangement joins TRBV2 to TRBJ1-4, with D perhaps TRBD1 (6 bases). Trimming took off 7 bases at V and 9 bases at J, with 18 bases between the two ends. The CDR3 runs to 14 residues. Germline V gene lookup returns CDR1 SNHLY and CDR2 FYNNEI. In nucleotides, the CDR3 is TGTGCCAGCACCCTAGGCGGGACATTGAAAAAACTGTTTTTT. The encoded protein is CASTLGGTLKKLFF. Combining the CDR3 with reference TRBV2 and TRBJ1-4 gives the whole variable domain EPEVTQTPSHQVTQMGQEVILRCVPISNHLYFYWYRQILGQKVEFLVSFYNNEISEKSEIFDDQFSVERPDGSNFTLKIRSTKLEDSAMYFCASTLGGTLKKLFFGSGTQLSVL.

This sequence joins TRBV11-3 and TRBJ2-2; D unresolved. Germline V gene data show CDR1 as SGHNT and CDR2 as YENEEA. The CDR3 length is 14 residues. Trimming pared 2 bases from V and 1 base from J, leaving 5 bases between. CDR3 sequence: CASSLTMNTGELFF. DNA for the CDR3: TGTGCCAGCAGCTTAACCATGAACACCGGGGAGCTGTTTTTT.

This chain connects TRBV14 to TRBJ1-1, with a tentative D call TRBD1 (6 bases). V was cut by 8 bases and J by 4 bases, with 11 bases left in between. This CDR3 is built from 12 residues. Germline CDR1 and CDR2: SGHDN and FVKESK. As DNA, the CDR3 is TGTGCCAGCGGAGGGGGTCCCACTGAAGCTTTCTTT. This translates into CASGGGPTEAFF.

The chain joins TRBV6-5 to TRBJ1-4; D perhaps matches TRBD1 (5 bases). Germline lookup yields CDR1 MNHEY and CDR2 SVGAGI. Trimming removed 2 bases from V and 8 bases from J, with 12 bases in between. The CDR3 has 14 residues. The CDR3 region is CASSYASGREKLFF. The CDR3 DNA is TGTGCCAGCAGTTACGCGTCAGGGCGGGAAAAACTGTTTTTT.

The chain has TRBV11-2 and TRBJ1-2; 7 bases agree with TRBD1. The CDR3 consists of 14 residues. The ends lost 5 bases at V and 1 base at J; junction bases unmatched: 4. The germline CDR1 and CDR2 sequences are SGHAT and FQNNGV. The CDR3 region is CASSPDRVNYGYTF. In nucleotides, the CDR3 is TGTGCCAGCAGCCCCGACAGGGTTAACTATGGCTACACCTTC.

The J gene is TRBJ2-1, the V gene TRBV9; a weak D match, TRBD2 (6 bases). From germline, CDR1 is SGDLS and CDR2 YYNGEE. The CDR3 has 16 amino acids. The V and J ends lost 4 bases and 5 bases respectively, with 19 bases between them. CDR3 loop: CASSPLAGSVDNEQFF. The CDR3 coding sequence is TGTGCCAGCAGCCCACTCGCCGGGAGCGTGGACAATGAGCAGTTCTTC.

Here the CDR3 DNA reads TGCAGCGTTGAAGGCTCCTACGAGCAGTACTTC. Its translation: CSVEGSYEQYF. This chain uses TRBV29-1 with TRBJ2-7, with unresolved D. Germline loops: CDR1 SQVTM, CDR2 ANQGSEA. The CDR3 totals 11 residues. Trimming cost V 1 base and J 0 bases, with 1 base left between them.

The V call is TRBV18, the J call TRBJ1-2; perhaps TRBD1 as D (6 bases). CDR1 and CDR2 (germline): KGHSH, LQKENI. Deletions cut 3 bases from V and 0 bases from J, with 8 bases between. The length of the CDR3 is 14 residues. The CDR3 spells CASSPGDTNYGYTF. CDR3 DNA sequence: TGTGCCAGCTCACCCGGGGACACTAACTATGGCTACACCTTC.

The chain recombines TRBV5-4 with TRBJ1-1; a weak D match, TRBD1 (6 bases). The germline V and J ends were trimmed by 0 bases and 3 bases, with 15 bases remaining between them. The CDR3 extends over 16 amino acids. The germline V gene encodes CDR1 SGHNT and CDR2 YYREEE (reference sequence). The DNA of the CDR3 is TGTGCCAGCAGCTTGGGGGGGCGAATGGTGGACACTGAAGCTTTCTTT. As protein: CASSLGGRMVDTEAFF.

CDR3 nucleotide sequence: TGTGCCATCAGTGAGGGGGGCCTAGAGGGCATTCAGTACTTC. Protein product: CAISEGGLEGIQYF. The chain combines TRBV10-3 with TRBJ2-4; perhaps TRBD1 as D (6 bases). Trimming stripped 2 bases from V and 9 bases from J, with 14 bases between. The CDR3 spans 14 residues. Germline CDR1 is ENHRY and CDR2 is SYGVKD.

The gene calls are TRBV5-4 and TRBJ2-3; TRBD1 aligns across 8 bases. With V trimmed by 0 bases and J by 2 bases, 2 bases remained unmatched. This CDR3 comprises 15 residues. Germline V lookup: CDR1 SGHNT, CDR2 YYREEE (reference sequence). The CDR3 protein is CASSLGTGHTDTQYF. The DNA for the CDR3 is TGTGCCAGCAGCTTGGGGACAGGGCACACAGATACGCAGTATTTT.

The chain couples TRBV4-1 to TRBJ2-3; D perhaps matches TRBD2 (5 bases). Trimming pared 4 bases from V and 2 bases from J, leaving 13 bases between. The CDR3 covers 15 residues. CDR1 is MGHRA and CDR2 is YSYEKL in the germline V gene. This chain's CDR3 is CASSPPGSSTDTQYF. The CDR3 DNA follows: TGCGCCAGCAGCCCCCCGGGGTCATCCACAGATACGCAGTATTTT.

This clone was seen only a few times. The chain employs TRBV11-3 and TRBJ1-2; D is perhaps TRBD1 (6 bases). The germline gives CDR1 SGHNT, CDR2 YENEEA. CDR3 length equals 15 residues. Trimming stripped 5 bases from V and 2 bases from J, with 15 bases between. CDR3 sequence (DNA): TGTGCCAGCAGCCGATCCCTTGGGGGCAACTATGGCTACACCTTC. It yields the protein CASSRSLGGNYGYTF. The full variable domain, in which reference TRBV11-3 and TRBJ1-2 provide the parts outside the CDR3, is EAGVVQSPRYKIIEKKQPVAFWCNPISGHNTLYWYLQNLGQGPELLIRYENEEAVDDSQLPKDRFSAERLKGVDSTLKIQPAELGDSAVYLCASSRSLGGNYGYTFGSGTRLTVV.

The chain is built from TRBV10-1 and TRBJ2-1; TRBD2 matches 14 bases. CDR1 WNHNN and CDR2 SYGVQD come from the germline V gene (reference sequence). The V and J ends lost 7 bases and 9 bases, in that order; junction bases with no gene match: 5. The CDR3 is 14 residues long. The CDR3 coding sequence is TGCGCCAGCATCGGACTAGCGGGAGGATGTGAGCAGTTCTTC. It encodes CASIGLAGGCEQFF.

This clone came up once. V gene TRBV6-4 combines with J gene TRBJ2-3; 7 bases line up with TRBD1. There are 14 residues in the CDR3. Germline-derived CDR1 and CDR2 are MRHNA and SNTAGT. With V trimmed by 2 bases and J by 4 bases, 3 bases remained unmatched. CDR3 bases: TGTGCCAGCAGTGACGACAGGGCAGCAGATACGCAGTATTTT. It encodes CASSDDRAADTQYF.

The V call is TRBV5-1, the J call TRBJ2-1, with D unclear. The ends were cut back, 0 bases at V and 1 base at J, with 5 bases in the middle. CDR1 is SGHRS, CDR2 YFSETQ, per germline. The CDR3 runs 14 residues. The CDR3 DNA is TGCGCCAGCAGCTTGGGGGGTTCCTACAATGAGCAGTTCTTC. Amino acids: CASSLGGSYNEQFF.